These 26 T cell receptor beta chains were all obtained from the same sample, sequenced in a study of cytomegalovirus exposure and HLA in healthy donors. The PCR had 60 Vbeta and 13 Jbeta primers. Clones were read by immunoSEQ multiplex PCR, and TCRdb kept only the in-frame ones, dropping some. This sample has some 110,000 clones; under 85% occur once, and the top ten carry around 13%. The sample taken for sequencing was PBMCs. The receptor set was obtained from a woman between 40 and 50 years old in good health and CMV-seropositive.

The chain is built from TRBV11-2 and TRBJ1-1; a weak D match, TRBD1 (6 bases). V lost 4 bases and J 11 bases, leaving 20 bases between the germline ends. There are 14 residues in the CDR3. CDR1 and CDR2 (germline): SGHAT, FQNNGV. CDR3 region: CASSSPSEGVGAFF. CDR3 coding DNA: TGTGCCAGCAGCTCCCCCTCAGAGGGGGTAGGGGCTTTCTTT. Variable domain in full (rest from reference TRBV11-2 and TRBJ1-1): EAGVAQSPRYKIIEKRQSVAFWCNPISGHATLYWYQQILGQGPKLLIQFQNNGVVDDSQLPKDRFSAERLKGVDSTLKIQPAKLEDSAVYLCASSSPSEGVGAFFGQGTRLTVV.

The rearrangement links TRBV6-5 to TRBJ1-1; no definite D call. The V and J ends lost 0 bases and 1 base respectively, with 9 bases between them. The germline gives CDR1 MNHEY, CDR2 SVGAGI. The CDR3 is 15 residues long. The CDR3 DNA is TGTGCCAGCAGTTACTCCCAGATAGCGAACACTGAAGCTTTCTTT. This translates into CASSYSQIANTEAFF.

The V and J genes are TRBV5-4 and TRBJ1-2; 10 nucleotides match TRBD1. J lost 1 base, V lost 2 bases, and 2 bases had no gene match. CDR1 is SGHNT and CDR2 is YYREEE in the germline V gene (reference sequence). The CDR3 spans 15 residues. The CDR3 nucleotides are TGTGCCAGCAGCTTCGGGACAGGGGTTAACTATGGCTACACCTTC. It specifies CASSFGTGVNYGYTF.

This clone was observed a few times. The chain employs TRBV5-1 and TRBJ2-1; 9 bases map to TRBD2. Germline-derived CDR1 and CDR2 are SGHRS and YFSETQ. V lost 0 bases and J lost 4; bases outside the gene matches: 14. This CDR3 spans 19 amino acids. This CDR3 is CASSLVANSASGKYNEQFF. CDR3 sequence (DNA): TGCGCCAGCAGCTTGGTAGCTAATTCGGCTAGCGGGAAATACAATGAGCAGTTCTTC.

The chain recombines TRBV19 with TRBJ2-1, with D possibly TRBD2 on 6 matching bases. V lost 0 bases and J lost 7, with 19 bases in between. Germline CDR1 and CDR2: LNHDA and SQIVND (reference sequence). This CDR3 spans 17 amino acids. CDR3 DNA: TGTGCCAGTAGTATAGATCGGGGCCTAGCGATCTCGAATGAGCAGTTCTTC. It translates to CASSIDRGLAISNEQFF. The variable domain in full, completed from reference TRBV19 and TRBJ2-1, reads DGGITQSPKYLFRKEGQNVTLSCEQNLNHDAMYWYRQDPGQGLRLIYYSQIVNDFQKGDIAEGYSVSREKKESFPLTVTSAQKNPTAFYLCASSIDRGLAISNEQFFGPGTRLTVL.

The rearrangement links TRBV6-6 to TRBJ2-7; 9 nucleotides match TRBD2. There are 16 residues in the CDR3. Germline V gives CDR1 MNHNY, CDR2 SVGAGI (reference sequence). J lost 3 bases, V lost 6 bases, and 12 bases had no gene match. CDR3 bases: TGTGCCAGCAGCCTACAGGGAGGAGCGGGAGGCTACGAGCAGTACTTC. It yields the protein CASSLQGGAGGYEQYF.

The rearrangement uses TRBV4-1 and TRBJ2-4, with D unclear. Germline V lookup: CDR1 MGHRA, CDR2 YSYEKL. The length of the CDR3 is 13 residues. V was pared by 1 base and J by 9 bases, with 10 bases between. In nucleotides, the CDR3 is TGCGCCAGCAGCCAAGGACAAGGTAGCATTCAGTACTTC. This codes for CASSQGQGSIQYF.

A few counts support this clone. The rearrangement joins TRBV7-3 to TRBJ2-2; 14 bases agree with TRBD2. V lost 4 bases and J lost 5; bases outside the gene matches: 6. Germline-derived CDR1 and CDR2 are SGHTA and FQGTGA. The CDR3 has 17 amino acids. The CDR3 bases are TGTGCCAGCAGCTCCCAGGGACTAGCGGGAGAGACCGGGGAGCTGTTTTTT. Its translation is CASSSQGLAGETGELFF.

The V gene is TRBV6-6, the J gene TRBJ1-3; D unresolved. Germline loops: CDR1 MNHNY, CDR2 SVGAGI (reference sequence). Trimming left V 4 bases short and J 3 bases short, with 10 bases between. The CDR3 has 14 amino acids. The DNA for the CDR3 is TGTGCCAGCAGTTTCACGGGAGGTGGAAACACCATATATTTT. Its protein is CASSFTGGGNTIYF.

This clone showed up just once. This chain links TRBV28 with TRBJ2-2; 9 nucleotides agree with TRBD2. V lost 8 bases to trimming and J lost 2 bases; unmatched junction nucleotides: 6. Germline CDR1 MDHEN, CDR2 SYDVKM. The CDR3 is made up of 15 amino acids. The CDR3 nucleotides read TGTGCCAGCGGGGCAGCGGGAGGAAACACCGGGGAGCTGTTTTTT. It translates to CASGAAGGNTGELFF.

The rearrangement joins TRBV20-1 to TRBJ2-1; no definite D call. The germline V and J ends were trimmed by 2 bases and 9 bases, with 8 bases remaining between them. In germline, CDR1 is DFQATT, CDR2 SNEGSKA (reference sequence). The length of the CDR3 is 11 residues. CDR3 DNA sequence: TGCAGTGCTAGAATGGCTGCTGAGCAGTTCTTC. Protein sequence: CSARMAAEQFF.

This chain connects TRBV10-3 to TRBJ2-7; no definite D call. Trimming took 5 bases from V and 1 from J, leaving 15 bases between them. The germline V gene encodes CDR1 ENHRY and CDR2 SYGVKD. The CDR3 runs to 15 residues. CDR3 bases: TGTGCCATCAGTTCCGGTCTTCAAATTTCCTACGAGCAGTACTTC. Translating it yields CAISSGLQISYEQYF.

V usage is TRBV28 and J usage is TRBJ2-1; perhaps TRBD1 as D (6 bases). The V gene lost 6 bases and the J gene lost 0 bases, with 12 bases spanning the gap. The CDR3 spans 15 residues. CDR1 is MDHEN and CDR2 is SYDVKM in the germline V gene. In nucleotides, the CDR3 is TGTGCCAGCAGCCAAACAGGGCTCTCCTACAATGAGCAGTTCTTC. It encodes CASSQTGLSYNEQFF.

The CDR3 coding sequence is TGTGCCAGCAGGGACGGGACTAGCGGATACTACGAGCAGTACTTC. Protein: CASRDGTSGYYEQYF. The gene calls are TRBV2 and TRBJ2-7; 11 bases match TRBD2. V dropped 6 bases and J dropped 3; count of bases not matched to a gene: 7. Germline V gene sequence: CDR1 SNHLY, CDR2 FYNNEI. The CDR3 has 15 residues. Variable domain in full (rest from reference TRBV2 and TRBJ2-7): EPEVTQTPSHQVTQMGQEVILRCVPISNHLYFYWYRQILGQKVEFLVSFYNNEISEKSEIFDDQFSVERPDGSNFTLKIRSTKLEDSAMYFCASRDGTSGYYEQYFGPGTRLTVT.

For the CDR3, the DNA is TGTGCCGGCCAGGGTCTTCTCGAGACCCAGTACTTC. It specifies CAGQGLLETQYF. The chain links TRBV7-9 to TRBJ2-5; tentative D call: TRBD1 (5 bases). CDR1 is SEHNR, CDR2 FQNEAQ, per germline (reference sequence). The ends were cut back, 11 bases at V and 5 bases at J, with 15 bases in the middle. The CDR3 has 12 amino acids.

The V call is TRBV18, the J call TRBJ1-5, with D possibly TRBD1 on 5 matching bases. V was clipped by 0 bases and J by 5 bases, with 11 bases between them. The CDR3 extends over 15 amino acids. Germline V gene lookup returns CDR1 KGHSH and CDR2 LQKENI. In nucleotides, the CDR3 is TGTGCCAGCTCACCACCGGACACCGAGGATCAGCCCCAGCATTTT. This translates into CASSPPDTEDQPQHF.

The chain uses TRBV7-9 and TRBJ2-1, with D tentatively TRBD2 (5 bases). V lost 6 bases, J lost 6 bases, and 15 bases lay in between. Germline lookup yields CDR1 SEHNR and CDR2 FQNEAQ (reference sequence). CDR3 length: 14 residues. CDR3 in DNA: TGTGCCAGCAGATCTCCGGCAGGACTCAATGAGCAGTTCTTC. Protein sequence: CASRSPAGLNEQFF.

The chain recombines TRBV28 with TRBJ1-5, with D possibly being TRBD1 (6 bases). Germline-derived CDR1 and CDR2 are MDHEN and SYDVKM. The CDR3 spans 17 residues. V was shortened by 3 bases and J by 4 bases, with 19 bases between the two germline ends. This CDR3 reads CASSLLVTGNQNQPQHF. In DNA form, the CDR3 reads TGTGCCAGCAGTTTGTTGGTAACAGGGAACCAGAATCAGCCCCAGCATTTT.

CDR3 in amino acids: CASSLGQADTQYF. CDR3 nucleotide sequence: TGTGCCAGCAGCTTAGGCCAGGCAGATACGCAGTATTTT. The chain combines TRBV11-2 with TRBJ2-3; D gene unclear. Trimming stripped 1 base from V and 4 bases from J, with 6 bases between. Germline assignment: CDR1 SGHAT and CDR2 FQNNGV. The CDR3 runs 13 residues.

The chain carries TRBV4-1 and TRBJ2-1, with D perhaps matching TRBD2 (6 bases). V lost 1 base and J lost 7, with 11 bases in between. The CDR3 is made up of 14 amino acids. Germline CDR1 is MGHRA and CDR2 is YSYEKL. The CDR3 nucleotides are TGCGCCAGCAGCCAAGTAAGCGGGTGGAATGAGCAGTTCTTC. It translates to CASSQVSGWNEQFF.

The rearrangement links TRBV4-2 to TRBJ2-3, with 10 positions matching TRBD2. V shed 0 bases and J 1 base; nucleotides not matched to a gene: 7. CDR1 LGHNA and CDR2 YNFKEQ come from the germline V gene. The CDR3 has 18 residues. This CDR3 reads CASSQEPSGRPGTDTQYF. The CDR3, as DNA: TGTGCCAGCAGCCAAGAGCCTAGCGGGAGACCTGGCACAGATACGCAGTATTTT.

This clone was counted only a few times. V gene TRBV2 combines with J gene TRBJ2-1; a possible D gene is TRBD1 (5 bases). CDR1 is SNHLY and CDR2 is FYNNEI in the germline V gene. The CDR3 contains 14 residues. Trimming shortened V by 5 bases and J by 3 bases, and 11 bases separated the two germline ends. CDR3 nucleotide sequence: TGTGCCAGCAGTCGGCAAGGGGACTACAATGAGCAGTTCTTC. It codes for CASSRQGDYNEQFF.

The chain combines TRBV28 with TRBJ1-5, with TRBD1 as a possible D gene (5 bases). Trimming stripped 3 bases from V and 1 base from J, with 7 bases between. Germline V gives CDR1 MDHEN, CDR2 SYDVKM. The CDR3 extends over 14 amino acids. The CDR3, as DNA: TGTGCCAGCAGTTTGGAGGGGAGCAATCAGCCCCAGCATTTT. Protein sequence: CASSLEGSNQPQHF.

This clone occurred a few times. V is TRBV7-3 and J is TRBJ2-2, with D maybe TRBD1 (5 bases). Germline V gene lookup returns CDR1 SGHTA and CDR2 FQGTGA. This CDR3 spans 17 amino acids. Trimming stripped 1 base from V and 5 bases from J, with 17 bases between. CDR3 sequence reads: CASSLSPTGVGTGELFF. The CDR3 nucleotides read TGTGCCAGCAGCTTAAGTCCCACAGGAGTAGGGACCGGGGAGCTGTTTTTT. Using reference TRBV7-3 and TRBJ2-2 for the parts outside the CDR3, the full variable domain is GAGVSQTPSNKVTEKGKYVELRCDPISGHTALYWYRQSLGQGPEFLIYFQGTGAADDSGLPNDRFFAVRPEGSVSTLKIQRTERGDSAVYLCASSLSPTGVGTGELFFGEGSRLTVL.

This clone was observed a few times. This chain connects TRBV4-2 to TRBJ2-5, with 13 bases matching TRBD2. Unmatched junction bases numbered 7, after V lost 1 base and J lost 5 bases. The CDR3 extends over 17 amino acids. Germline CDR1 and CDR2: LGHNA and YNFKEQ. The CDR3 region has the DNA TGTGCCAGCAGCCAAGGGACCCGGACTAGCGGGAGTGAGACCCAGTACTTC. Protein product: CASSQGTRTSGSETQYF.

The V and J genes are TRBV18 and TRBJ2-2, with unresolved D. Trimming took 3 bases from V and 1 from J, leaving 12 bases between them. The germline V gene encodes CDR1 KGHSH and CDR2 LQKENI. The CDR3 has 16 residues. DNA for the CDR3: TGTGCCAGCTCACCCCTATCGCTCGTGAACACCGGGGAGCTGTTTTTT. Translated: CASSPLSLVNTGELFF. The full variable domain, completed using reference TRBV18 and TRBJ2-2, is NAGVMQNPRHLVRRRGQEARLRCSPMKGHSHVYWYRQLPEEGLKFMVYLQKENIIDESGMPKERFSAEFPKEGPSILRIQQVVRGDSAAYFCASSPLSLVNTGELFFGEGSRLTVL.